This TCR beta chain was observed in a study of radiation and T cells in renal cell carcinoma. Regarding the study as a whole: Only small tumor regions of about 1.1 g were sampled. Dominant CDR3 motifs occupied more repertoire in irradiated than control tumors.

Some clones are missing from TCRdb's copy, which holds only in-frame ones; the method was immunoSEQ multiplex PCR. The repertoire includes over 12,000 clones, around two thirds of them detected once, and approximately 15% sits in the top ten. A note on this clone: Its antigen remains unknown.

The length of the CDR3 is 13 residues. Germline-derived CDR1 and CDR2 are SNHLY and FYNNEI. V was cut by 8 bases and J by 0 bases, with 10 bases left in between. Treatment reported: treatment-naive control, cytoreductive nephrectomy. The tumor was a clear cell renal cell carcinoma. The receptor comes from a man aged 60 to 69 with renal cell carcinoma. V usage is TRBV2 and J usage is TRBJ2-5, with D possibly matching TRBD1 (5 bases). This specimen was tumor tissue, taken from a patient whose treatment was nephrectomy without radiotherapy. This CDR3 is CASQGAYQETQYF. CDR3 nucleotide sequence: TGTGCCAGCCAAGGGGCGTACCAAGAGACCCAGTACTTC.